The present T cell receptor beta chain was sequenced within a study of vaccination and CD4 T cells after COVID-19. Study details: In culture, cells were exposed to overlapping spike peptides from SARS-CoV-2, HCoV-NL63, HCoV-OC43 and HCoV-229E.

Sequenced with the Oncomine TCR Beta short-read assay was DNA taken from cultured CD4+ T cells. Each CDR3 protein is one row after TCRdb ran MiXCR on the PCR reads. The sample lists about 15,000 distinct CDR3 sequences, 30% occurring once. V trimming: 1 base; J trimming: 9 bases; junction bases outside the gene matches: 8. The germline CDR1 and CDR2 sequences are MGHRA and YSYEKL. The CDR3 runs to 15 residues. A single count supports this clonotype. Its antigen is still unknown. Stated treatment: roughly 10-day PBMC culture with coronavirus spike peptide pools or control peptides (ViraFEST assay). This chain links TRBV4-1 with TRBJ1-5; 8 bases align to TRBD1. The sample was cultured CD4+ T cells from blood. The sequence derives from a human donor with COVID-19. The CDR3 nucleotides are TGCGCCAGCAGCCAAGCGCAGGGGGCCCGGCGGCCCCAGCATTTT. It is translated as CASSQAQGARRPQHF.